This TCR beta chain is from a study of Ad26.COV2.S vaccination and SARS-CoV-2 variants. Notes on the study in general: Vaccine recipients showed a spike-specific TCR breadth that was higher than in placebo recipients. Comparable non-spike TCR breadth was observed in vaccine and placebo recipients.

The treatment is: about 20 received Ad26.COV2.S at low or high dose, single or two shots; about 5 received placebo; per-sample allocation not given. All samples were drawn on day 63, counting from the first vaccine or placebo injection. The repertoire was sequenced with immunoSEQ multiplex PCR; TCRdb's copy has only in-frame clones and lacks some. The sample has some 480,000 clones, around 88% seen once. V lost 3 bases and J lost 5; bases outside the gene matches: 17. Looked up from germline, CDR1 is KGHSH and CDR2 is LQKENI. The CDR3 totals 19 residues. This clone was counted once. Its antigen is as yet unknown.

The origin of this receptor is a person aged 18 to 59 who received the Ad26.COV2.S COVID-19 vaccine or a placebo. Sequenced here: peripheral blood, sampled in a trial of Ad26.COV2.S vaccine versus placebo. This chain joins TRBV18 and TRBJ2-3, with TRBD2 matching 10 bases. The CDR3 DNA reads as TGTGCCAGCTCACCCCCTTGGGGAGGACTAGCGGAGGGAAAAGATACGCAGTATTTT. Protein product: CASSPPWGGLAEGKDTQYF.